A single sample is the source of the 32 T cell receptor beta chains below, sequenced in a study of T cells in Graves' hyperthyroidism and ophthalmopathy. Amplified TCR beta CDR3 regions derived from RNA transcripts. Using the HTBI primer set, a first-round RT-PCR was run on the TCR CDR3. TCRdb redid the calling of the multiplex PCR reads with MiXCR, one entry per CDR3 protein. The table lists about 620,000 distinct CDR3 sequences, 15% to 20% of them singletons. The source material was blood. All receptors derive from a young woman with Graves' hyperthyroidism.

The chain links TRBV10-2 to TRBJ2-2; 11 bases are shared with TRBD2. Germline V gives CDR1 WSHSY, CDR2 SAAADI. The CDR3 has 16 amino acids. V lost 6 bases and J lost 4; bases outside the gene matches: 7. CDR3 DNA: TGCGCCAGCAGCAAGGGACTAGCGGCCCCCACCGGGGAGCTGTTTTTT. Its protein product is CASSKGLAAPTGELFF.

This clonotype was seen a handful of times. The V call is TRBV6-2 or TRBV6-3, the J call TRBJ1-1, with 7 bases fitting TRBD1. Germline CDR1 reads MNHEY; CDR2 reads SVGEGT. The CDR3 spans 14 residues. J lost 2 bases, V lost 8 bases, and 8 bases had no gene match. The CDR3 protein is CASGETGPNTEAFF. In DNA form, the CDR3 reads TGTGCCAGCGGGGAGACAGGGCCCAACACTGAAGCTTTCTTT.

In its sample, this clonotype was seen a few times. A read error may account for a junction end that differs from germline. The chain couples TRBV11-1 to TRBJ2-3; D gene ambiguous. The CDR3 contains 16 residues. Per the germline V gene, CDR1 is SGHAT and CDR2 is FQDESV (reference sequence). In DNA form, the CDR3 reads TGTGCCGGCAGCTTAGATTTGGTGAGAGGCACAGATACGCAGTATTTT. Translated, it gives CAGSLDLVRGTDTQYF.

This clonotype occurred many times. The V call is TRBV28, the J call TRBJ2-1; the match to TRBD2 covers 11 bases. CDR1 is MDHEN and CDR2 is SYDVKM in the germline V gene. CDR3 length: 16 residues. The V and J ends lost 5 bases and 5 bases, in that order; junction bases with no gene match: 8. The CDR3, as DNA: TGTGCCAGCAGTCAATATAGCGGGAGGGCCAACAATGAGCAGTTCTTC. Translated: CASSQYSGRANNEQFF. The whole variable domain, filled in from reference TRBV28 and TRBJ2-1, reads DVKVTQSSRYLVKRTGEKVFLECVQDMDHENMFWYRQDPGLGLRLIYFSYDVKMKEKGDIPEGYSVSREKKERFSLILESASTNQTSMYLCASSQYSGRANNEQFFGPGTRLTVL.

This clonotype was recorded a few times. A much larger clone sits a single nucleotide away, making a read error possible. V usage is TRBV2 and J usage is TRBJ2-5; 8 nucleotides align to TRBD1. Per germline, CDR1 SNHLY and CDR2 FYNNEI. The junction had 9 bases not matched to a gene; V was cut back by 5 bases and J by 4 bases. The CDR3 extends over 15 amino acids. CDR3 region: CASSYSAGGSETQYF. CDR3 bases: TGTGCCAGCAGTTACTCAGCAGGGGGCTCAGAGACCCAGTACTTC.

This clonotype was counted many times. V is TRBV7-2 and J is TRBJ2-1; tentatively, D is TRBD1 (6 bases). Trimming pared 6 bases from V and 7 bases from J, leaving 16 bases between. CDR1 and CDR2 (germline): SGHTA, FQGNSA. The CDR3 consists of 14 residues. The chain's CDR3 is CASRGRDQGNEQFF. The DNA of the CDR3 is TGTGCCAGCAGGGGCAGGGACCAGGGGAATGAGCAGTTCTTC.

This clonotype was picked up a small number of times. The rearrangement uses TRBV7-9 and TRBJ1-2; a weak D match, TRBD1 (6 bases). The CDR3 runs 14 residues. The V end was cut by 5 bases, the J end by 2 bases, with 12 bases between. CDR1 is SEHNR, CDR2 FQNEAQ, per germline (reference sequence). This CDR3 is CASSTDSRNYGYTF. The CDR3 DNA reads as TGTGCCAGCAGCACGGACAGCAGGAACTATGGCTACACCTTC.

This clonotype showed up many times. This chain uses TRBV28 with TRBJ1-1; perhaps TRBD1 as D (5 bases). Trimming took 3 bases from V and 7 from J, leaving 15 bases between them. CDR3 size: 14 residues. The germline gives CDR1 MDHEN, CDR2 SYDVKM. The CDR3, as DNA: TGTGCCAGCAGTTTTATCGGGACGAGGGGTGAAGCTTTCTTT. It encodes CASSFIGTRGEAFF.

This chain connects TRBV6-2 or TRBV6-3 to TRBJ2-1; D remains ambiguous. Germline V CDR1 and CDR2: MNHEY, SVGEGT. V lost 7 bases and J lost 4, with 26 bases in between. This CDR3 is built from 18 residues. The CDR3 bases are TGTGCCAGCAAGCAGCGAATGAAAAAGTCAGTTGGGTACAATGAGCAGTTCTTC. Residues: CASKQRMKKSVGYNEQFF.

The chain employs TRBV4-2 and TRBJ2-2, with TRBD2 matching 9 bases. Per the germline V gene, CDR1 is LGHNA and CDR2 is YNFKEQ. This CDR3 comprises 17 residues. V trimming: 8 bases; J trimming: 5 bases; junction bases outside the gene matches: 15. The CDR3 loop reads CASGPSEGLADTGELFF. CDR3 coding DNA: TGTGCCAGCGGCCCTTCCGAGGGACTAGCCGATACCGGGGAGCTGTTTTTT.

This clonotype occurred many times. V usage is TRBV28 and J usage is TRBJ2-7; D unclear. Trimming stripped 2 bases from V and 9 bases from J, with 17 bases between. The CDR3 contains 14 residues. Germline lookup yields CDR1 MDHEN and CDR2 SYDVKM. CDR3 in amino acids: CASSLGSAGVGQYF. The CDR3 bases are TGTGCCAGCAGTTTAGGTTCCGCCGGCGTAGGGCAGTACTTC.

V and J are TRBV19 and TRBJ1-1, with D unresolved. V lost 1 base and J 2 bases, leaving 29 bases between the germline ends. CDR1 and CDR2 (germline): LNHDA, SQIVND (reference sequence). The CDR3 runs 21 residues. The DNA for the CDR3 is TGTGCCAGTAGTATAGGTGACGGGTTAACATCGCTGGCGTACGGTAACACTGAAGCTTTCTTT. It yields the protein CASSIGDGLTSLAYGNTEAFF.

This clonotype was counted a few times. V is TRBV5-8 and J is TRBJ1-5; D call uncertain. The germline V gene has CDR1 SGHTS and CDR2 YDEGEE. The CDR3 is 15 residues long. The V and J ends lost 2 bases and 6 bases respectively, with 15 bases between them. The CDR3 reads CASSLRRVCGQPQHF. CDR3 nucleotide sequence: TGTGCCAGCAGCTTACGAAGGGTCTGCGGTCAGCCCCAGCATTTT.

This clonotype was seen a handful of times. This sequence joins TRBV6-2 or TRBV6-3 and TRBJ2-4, with D possibly matching TRBD1 (5 bases). The CDR3 is made up of 13 amino acids. The germline V gene has CDR1 MNHEY and CDR2 SVGEGT. The germline V and J ends were trimmed by 7 bases and 1 base, with 8 bases remaining between them. The CDR3 protein is CASIGAAKNIQYF. For the CDR3, the DNA is TGTGCCAGCATTGGGGCGGCCAAAAACATTCAGTACTTC.

This chain connects TRBV5-4 to TRBJ2-3, with 9 bases matching TRBD1. Germline V CDR1 and CDR2: SGHNT, YYREEE (reference sequence). J lost 4 bases, V lost 4 bases, and 7 bases had no gene match. The CDR3 has 15 amino acids. The chain's CDR3 is CASSEGQGGPDTQYF. The CDR3, as DNA: TGTGCCAGCAGCGAGGGACAGGGAGGACCAGATACGCAGTATTTT.

This clonotype was seen repeatedly, ten times or more. The rearrangement uses TRBV20-1 and TRBJ2-5, with TRBD2 identical over 9 bases. J was trimmed by 4 bases and V by 4 bases; bases with no gene match: 10. The germline CDR1 and CDR2 sequences are DFQATT and SNEGSKA (reference sequence). This CDR3 has 15 amino acids. The CDR3 loop is CSAKALAGAGETQYF. The CDR3 DNA reads TGCAGTGCTAAAGCCTTAGCGGGAGCAGGAGAGACCCAGTACTTC.

Ten or more counts support this clonotype. Its ends do not fully match the called genes, so a read error is possible. V usage is TRBV7-2 and J usage is TRBJ2-2; 10 bases are shared with TRBD2. This CDR3 is built from 20 residues. Germline lookup yields CDR1 SGHTA and CDR2 FQGNSA. The CDR3 DNA sequence: TGTGCCAGCAGCAATCGGAGAGCGGGAGGGCCGATGCCGTCCACCCGGGAGCTGTTTTTT. As protein: CASSNRRAGGPMPSTRELFF.

Here the CDR3 reads CASSLLLLEGPYEQYF. The CDR3 DNA sequence: TGTGCCAGCAGTTTGCTTCTGCTGGAGGGCCCCTACGAGCAGTACTTC. The rearrangement joins TRBV12-3 or TRBV12-4 to TRBJ2-7; possible D gene TRBD2, 6 bases. The CDR3 length is 16 residues. V was trimmed by 3 bases and J by 2 bases, leaving 17 bases between them.

J is TRBJ2-3 and V is TRBV18; 12 nucleotides agree with TRBD1. This CDR3 region has 16 residues. V lost 3 bases and J lost 0; bases outside the gene matches: 1. Looked up from germline, CDR1 is KGHSH and CDR2 is LQKENI. The CDR3 reads CASSPGQGASTDTQYF. The CDR3 nucleotides are TGTGCCAGCTCACCGGGACAGGGGGCGAGCACAGATACGCAGTATTTT.

This clonotype was seen only once. One base away lies a much larger clone, so this may be a sequencing read error. The V and J genes are TRBV24-1 and TRBJ2-5; tentatively, D is TRBD1 or TRBD2 (5 bases each). Per the germline V gene, CDR1 is KGHDR and CDR2 is SFDVKD. CDR3 length: 15 residues. The V end was cut by 2 bases, the J end by 4 bases, with 13 bases between. This CDR3 reads CATSDYRAGGETQYF. The DNA of the CDR3 is TGTGCCACCAGTGATTACCGGGCTGGGGGAGAGACCCAGTACTTC.

This clonotype was counted only a few times. V gene TRBV20-1 combines with J gene TRBJ1-1; 7 bases align to TRBD1. Germline V CDR1 and CDR2: DFQATT, SNEGSKA (reference sequence). V lost 6 bases, J lost 5 bases, and 9 bases stayed unmatched. This CDR3 is built from 13 residues. The chain's CDR3 is CSAKRQGETEAFF. The CDR3 DNA is TGCAGTGCCAAAAGACAGGGAGAAACTGAAGCTTTCTTT.

This clonotype was counted at least ten times. The CDR3 loop is CASSFGREYAYEQYF. The CDR3 DNA sequence: TGTGCCAGCAGCTTCGGGCGGGAGTACGCCTACGAGCAGTACTTC. The chain couples TRBV7-9 to TRBJ2-7; 7 bases are a match to TRBD2. The trim removed 3 bases at V and 2 bases at J, leaving 7 bases unmatched. This CDR3 is built from 15 residues. Germline CDR1 reads SEHNR; CDR2 reads FQNEAQ (reference sequence).

This clonotype has just a few counts. Mismatch with germline at one junction end may stem from a read error. The chain uses TRBV7-2 and TRBJ1-4; the D gene is possibly TRBD1 (6 bases). CDR1 SGHTA and CDR2 FQGNSA come from the germline V gene. This CDR3 is 18 amino acids long. This CDR3 is CASSLVWTAIPTNKKLFF. In DNA, the CDR3 is TGTGCCAGCAGCTTAGTTTGGACAGCCATTCCAACTAATAAAAAACTGTTTTTT.

CDR3 region: CASSPGLAGGATGELFF. In DNA, the CDR3 is TGTGCCAGCAGCCCGGGACTAGCGGGAGGGGCCACCGGGGAGCTGTTTTTT. V and J are TRBV11-3 and TRBJ2-2; 16 bases map to TRBD2. The CDR3 consists of 17 residues. Trimming took 5 bases from V and 4 from J; bases not matched to a gene: 4. The germline CDR1 and CDR2 sequences are SGHNT and YENEEA. Full variable domain (rest looked up from reference TRBV11-3 and TRBJ2-2): EAGVVQSPRYKIIEKKQPVAFWCNPISGHNTLYWYLQNLGQGPELLIRYENEEAVDDSQLPKDRFSAERLKGVDSTLKIQPAELGDSAVYLCASSPGLAGGATGELFFGEGSRLTVL.

This clonotype was seen ten or more times. This chain links TRBV11-2 with TRBJ2-3, with TRBD2 identical over 11 bases. Trimming removed 3 bases from V and 6 bases from J; junction bases left unmatched: 8. The CDR3 spans 16 residues. CDR1 and CDR2 from the germline V gene are SGHAT and FQNNGV. The CDR3: CASSFRLAGRSDTQYF. CDR3 bases: TGTGCCAGCAGCTTCCGACTAGCGGGAAGGTCGGATACGCAGTATTTT. Full variable domain (missing parts from reference TRBV11-2 and TRBJ2-3): EAGVAQSPRYKIIEKRQSVAFWCNPISGHATLYWYQQILGQGPKLLIQFQNNGVVDDSQLPKDRFSAERLKGVDSTLKIQPAKLEDSAVYLCASSFRLAGRSDTQYFGPGTRLTVL.

This clonotype was seen a handful of times. The J gene is TRBJ2-1, the V gene TRBV20-1, with TRBD1 as a possible D gene (6 bases). Deletions cut 3 bases from V and 13 bases from J, with 16 bases between. This CDR3 contains 12 residues. CDR1 is DFQATT, CDR2 SNEGSKA, per germline (reference sequence). CDR3 nucleotide sequence: TGCAGTGCTAGTCCCGGAGACAGGCACCAGTTCTTC. Protein sequence: CSASPGDRHQFF.

Worth noting for this clonotype: It may be a read error: a sequence one base away is much more abundant. The CDR3 does not end in the conserved phenylalanine or tryptophan, so this is likely a read error. This chain uses TRBV6-2 or TRBV6-3 with TRBJ2-5, with 9 bases matching TRBD1. Germline CDR1 MNHEY, CDR2 SVGEGT. J lost 5 bases, V lost 7 bases, and 5 bases had no gene match. CDR3 length: 13 residues. CDR3 amino acids: CASTPGTGETQYL. The CDR3 DNA reads TGTGCCAGCACCCCAGGGACAGGGGAGACCCAGTACCTC.

This clonotype occurred a few times. J is TRBJ2-7 and V is TRBV4-2, with 8 bases matching TRBD1. Germline V lookup: CDR1 LGHNA, CDR2 YNFKEQ. V lost 3 bases and J lost 5; bases outside the gene matches: 9. CDR3 size: 15 residues. The CDR3 coding sequence is TGTGCCAGCAGCCAGGCGGGACAGGCTTTAGACGAGCAGTACTTC. Protein sequence: CASSQAGQALDEQYF.

This clonotype appeared many times. This chain uses TRBV3-1 with TRBJ1-1; D is unresolved. Germline V gives CDR1 LGHDT, CDR2 YNNKEL (reference sequence). The V gene lost 1 base and the J gene lost 4 bases, with 10 bases spanning the gap. The CDR3 totals 14 residues. CDR3 protein: CASSQAHLGTEAFF. Written as DNA, the CDR3 is TGTGCCAGCAGCCAAGCTCACCTGGGCACTGAAGCTTTCTTT.

This clonotype was counted at least ten times. The chain is built from TRBV2 and TRBJ1-5; 8 bases fit TRBD1. Trimming cost V 6 bases and J 0 bases; bases outside gene matches: 7. CDR3 size: 16 residues. CDR1 is SNHLY, CDR2 FYNNEI, per germline. The CDR3, as DNA: TGTGCCAGCAGCGGGACAGGCGTTTATAGCAATCAGCCCCAGCATTTT. Translating gives CASSGTGVYSNQPQHF.

This chain joins TRBV19 and TRBJ2-1; D remains unclear. This CDR3 contains 15 residues. Between the trimmed V and J ends, which lost 1 base and 4 bases, there was a span of 11 bases. Germline assignment: CDR1 LNHDA and CDR2 SQIVND (reference sequence). The CDR3 DNA reads as TGTGCCAGTAGTATAGGTCTAATCAGATACAATGAGCAGTTCTTC. It is translated as CASSIGLIRYNEQFF. Combining the CDR3 with reference TRBV19 and TRBJ2-1 gives the whole variable domain DGGITQSPKYLFRKEGQNVTLSCEQNLNHDAMYWYRQDPGQGLRLIYYSQIVNDFQKGDIAEGYSVSREKKESFPLTVTSAQKNPTAFYLCASSIGLIRYNEQFFGPGTRLTVL.

Turning to this clonotype: The junction differs from germline at one of its ends, possibly a read error. The chain has TRBV29-1 and TRBJ2-1; 7 bases line up with TRBD2. CDR1 is SQVTM, CDR2 ANQGSEA, per germline. This CDR3 spans 14 amino acids. CDR3 residues: CSVEGGDVYDEQFF. CDR3 nucleotides: TGCAGCGTTGAGGGGGGGGACGTCTACGATGAGCAGTTCTTC.